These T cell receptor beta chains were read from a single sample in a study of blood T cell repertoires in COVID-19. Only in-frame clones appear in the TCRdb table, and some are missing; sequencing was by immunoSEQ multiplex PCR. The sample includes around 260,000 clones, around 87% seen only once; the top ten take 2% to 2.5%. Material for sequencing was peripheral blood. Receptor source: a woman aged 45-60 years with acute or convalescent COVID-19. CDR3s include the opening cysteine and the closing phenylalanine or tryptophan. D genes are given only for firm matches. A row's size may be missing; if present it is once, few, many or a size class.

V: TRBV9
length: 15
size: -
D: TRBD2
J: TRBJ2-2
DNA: TGTGCCAGCAGCGTTGCGGGAGAACCGACCGGGGAGCTGTTTTTT
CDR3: CASSVAGEPTGELFF

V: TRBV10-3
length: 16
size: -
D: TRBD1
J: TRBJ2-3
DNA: TGTGCCATCAGTGGGGACAGGGGGGGACGCGAAGATACGCAGTATTTT
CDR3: CAISGDRGGREDTQYF

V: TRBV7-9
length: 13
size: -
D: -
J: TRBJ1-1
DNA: TGTGCCAGCAGCTCGCGCCGGGACACTGAAGCTTTCTTT
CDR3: CASSSRRDTEAFF

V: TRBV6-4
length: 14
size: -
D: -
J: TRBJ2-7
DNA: TGTGCCAGCTCCCCATGGACTTACTCCTACGAGCAGTACTTC
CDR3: CASSPWTYSYEQYF

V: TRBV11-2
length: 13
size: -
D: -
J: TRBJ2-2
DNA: TGTGCCAGCAGCTGGGGAGCCACCGGGGAGCTGTTTTTT
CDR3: CASSWGATGELFF

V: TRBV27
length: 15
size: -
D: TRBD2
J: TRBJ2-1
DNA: TGTGCCAGCAGTTCAACTAGCGGGGGATACAATGAGCAGTTCTTC
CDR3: CASSSTSGGYNEQFF

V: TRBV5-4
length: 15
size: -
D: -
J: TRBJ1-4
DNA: TGTGCCAGCAGCCCGGCAGGGGCGCCTAATGAAAAACTGTTTTTT
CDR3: CASSPAGAPNEKLFF

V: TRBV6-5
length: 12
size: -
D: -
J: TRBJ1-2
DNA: TGTGCCAGCAGTTACTCGAGAGGGGGCTACACCTTC
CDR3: CASSYSRGGYTF

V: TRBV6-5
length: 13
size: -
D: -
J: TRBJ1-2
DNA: TGTGCCAGCAGTTACCCACATGCCTATGGCTACACCTTC
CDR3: CASSYPHAYGYTF

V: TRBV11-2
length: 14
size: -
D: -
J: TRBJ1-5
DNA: TGTGCCAGCAGCTTAGATGGGCCGGGACAGCCCCAGCATTTT
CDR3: CASSLDGPGQPQHF

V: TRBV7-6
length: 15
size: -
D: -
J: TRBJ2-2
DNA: TGTGCCGGCAGCCACGACACAGGTTACACCGGGGAGCTGTTTTTT
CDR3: CAGSHDTGYTGELFF

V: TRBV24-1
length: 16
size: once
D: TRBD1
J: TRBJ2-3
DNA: TGTGCCACCAGTGACCGGACAGGGGAAGGCACAGATACGCAGTATTTT
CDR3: CATSDRTGEGTDTQYF

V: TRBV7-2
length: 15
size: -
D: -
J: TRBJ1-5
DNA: TGTGCCAGCAGCTTAGGTCAATTCAGCAATCAGCCCCAGCATTTT
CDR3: CASSLGQFSNQPQHF

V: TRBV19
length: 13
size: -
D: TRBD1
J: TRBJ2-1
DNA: TGTGCCAGCACGGCCAGGGGGCGAGGCGAGCAGTTCTTC
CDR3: CASTARGRGEQFF

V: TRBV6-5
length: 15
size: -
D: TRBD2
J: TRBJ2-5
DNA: TGTGCCAGCAGGGTACAAGGACTAGAAGGAGAGACCCAGTACTTC
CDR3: CASRVQGLEGETQYF

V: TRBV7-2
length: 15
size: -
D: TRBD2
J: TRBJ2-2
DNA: TGTGCCAGCAGCGTTAGCGGGTGGAACACCGGGGAGCTGTTTTTT
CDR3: CASSVSGWNTGELFF

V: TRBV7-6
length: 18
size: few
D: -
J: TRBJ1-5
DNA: TGTGCCAGCAGCTTAGATCTGGGCAGGACTTTAAGCAATCAGCCCCAGCATTTT
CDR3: CASSLDLGRTLSNQPQHF

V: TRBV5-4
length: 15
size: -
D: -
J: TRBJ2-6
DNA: TGTGCCAGCAGCTTCCGGGTTTCTGGGGCCAACGTCCTGACTTTC
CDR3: CASSFRVSGANVLTF

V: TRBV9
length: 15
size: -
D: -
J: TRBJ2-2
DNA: TGTGCCAGCAGCGAGCGACCACAGGGCACCGGGGAGCTGTTTTTT
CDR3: CASSERPQGTGELFF

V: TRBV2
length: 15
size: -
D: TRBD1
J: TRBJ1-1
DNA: TGTGCCAGCAGTGATTACAGGGGCAGGAACACTGAAGCTTTCTTT
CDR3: CASSDYRGRNTEAFF